Here is one T cell receptor beta chain with its context. Its antigen is as yet unknown. Germline assignment: CDR1 SGHAT and CDR2 FQNNGV. The CDR3 contains 16 residues. Losses at the gene ends were 4 bases for V and 0 bases for J; bases not matched to a gene: 6. This sample stems from a study of radiotherapy plus CTLA-4 blockade in lung cancer. Study context: Overall, less than 20% of patients showed an objective response, while over 25% attained disease control. Findings of the study overall: Blood saw expansion of tumor-derived TCR clones after radiotherapy plus ipilimumab. With interferon-beta, early dynamics of blood T cell clones were reported to best predict response.

Only in-frame clones appear in the TCRdb table, and some are missing; sequencing was by immunoSEQ multiplex PCR. The table lists about 68,000 clones, less than 80% of them singletons. With ipilimumab providing CTLA-4 blockade, focal radiation was administered to patients who had chemo-refractory metastatic non-small-cell lung cancer. This receptor was identified in a human donor with non-small cell lung cancer who had a complete response to radiotherapy plus ipilimumab. The sequenced sample was peripheral blood, obtained from a patient treated with radiotherapy plus ipilimumab. This chain connects TRBV11-2 to TRBJ1-1; 9 bases are shared with TRBD1. The CDR3 coding sequence is TGTGCCAGCAGCTCGGGACAGGGCCAAGTGAACACTGAAGCTTTCTTT. Residues: CASSSGQGQVNTEAFF. Using reference TRBV11-2 and TRBJ1-1 for the parts outside the CDR3, the full variable domain is EAGVAQSPRYKIIEKRQSVAFWCNPISGHATLYWYQQILGQGPKLLIQFQNNGVVDDSQLPKDRFSAERLKGVDSTLKIQPAKLEDSAVYLCASSSGQGQVNTEAFFGQGTRLTVV.